Listed below are T cell receptor beta chains from one sample, sequenced in a study of regulatory T cells in long-lasting Graves disease. TCRdb analysed the multiplex PCR reads with MiXCR anew, one entry per CDR3 protein. The sample includes about half a million distinct CDR3 sequences, 12% of them seen just once. These same data were also listed under a study on T cells in Graves' hyperthyroidism and ophthalmopathy.

This sample comprised peripheral blood mononuclear cells (PBMCs), obtained at new diagnosis, from a patient treated with antithyroid drugs. The receptors were sampled from a woman under 40 with Graves disease. The CDR3 runs from the conserved cysteine through the conserved F or W. Fields, in order: J gene, clone size, V gene, D gene, CDR3 DNA, CDR3 protein. A D gene is named only where the DNA matches it firmly. Clone size appears in some rows only: once, few, many, or a class for an expanded clone.

j_gene: TRBJ2-7; abundance: .; v_gene: TRBV9; d_gene: .; CDR3nt: TGTGCCAGCAGCGCGCTCCACTACGAGCAGTACTTC; CDR3aa: CASSALHYEQYF
j_gene: TRBJ2-1; abundance: few; v_gene: TRBV19; d_gene: TRBD2; CDR3nt: TGTGCCAGTAGTATGGAAGCGGGGCACAATGAGCAGTTCTTC; CDR3aa: CASSMEAGHNEQFF
j_gene: TRBJ1-3; abundance: many; v_gene: TRBV10-3; d_gene: .; CDR3nt: TGTGCCATCAGTGGGGGAAACACCATATATTTT; CDR3aa: CAISGGNTIYF
j_gene: TRBJ2-1; abundance: .; v_gene: TRBV6-1; d_gene: TRBD2; CDR3nt: TGTGCCAGCACCGAAGCGGGAGTCCCCAATGAGCAGTTCTTC; CDR3aa: CASTEAGVPNEQFF
j_gene: TRBJ2-5; abundance: many; v_gene: TRBV15; d_gene: .; CDR3nt: TGTGCCACCAGCAGGGGACAAGAGACGGGTCTACCGGAGACCCAGTACTTC; CDR3aa: CATSRGQETGLPETQYF
j_gene: TRBJ1-6; abundance: many; v_gene: TRBV2; d_gene: .; CDR3nt: TGTGCCAGCAGTGAGCAGGGTTGGACAACATGGTCACCCCTCCACTTT; CDR3aa: CASSEQGWTTWSPLHF
j_gene: TRBJ1-5; abundance: .; v_gene: TRBV2; d_gene: TRBD1; CDR3nt: TGTGCCAGCCGTGAAGGGGGCAGGGGTAGCAATCAGCCCCAGCATTTT; CDR3aa: CASREGGRGSNQPQHF
j_gene: TRBJ1-6; abundance: many; v_gene: TRBV30; d_gene: .; CDR3nt: TGTGCCTGGAGTATCCTAGGCTTCGAAAATTCACCCCTCCACTTT; CDR3aa: CAWSILGFENSPLHF
j_gene: TRBJ1-4; abundance: many; v_gene: TRBV6-5; d_gene: .; CDR3nt: TGTGCCAGCAGTTACTCGCGCAGGACGGGGGAAAAACTGTTTTTT; CDR3aa: CASSYSRRTGEKLFF
j_gene: TRBJ2-1; abundance: many; v_gene: TRBV29-1; d_gene: .; CDR3nt: TGCAGCGTTACGCCTTGGGGATACAATGAGCAGTTCTTC; CDR3aa: CSVTPWGYNEQFF
j_gene: TRBJ2-1; abundance: .; v_gene: TRBV25-1; d_gene: .; CDR3nt: TGTGCCAGCAGTGAATCGGGCGGCAGCTCCTACAATGAGCGGTTCTTC; CDR3aa: CASSESGGSSYNERFF
j_gene: TRBJ2-7; abundance: few; v_gene: TRBV7-2; d_gene: TRBD2; CDR3nt: TGTGCCAGCAGCGTAGGGACTAGCGTGGTGTACGAGCAGTACTTC; CDR3aa: CASSVGTSVVYEQYF
j_gene: TRBJ2-1; abundance: many; v_gene: TRBV28; d_gene: .; CDR3nt: TGTGCCAGCAGACCGAACGGACGTTATGAGCAGTTCTTC; CDR3aa: CASRPNGRYEQFF
j_gene: TRBJ1-5; abundance: many; v_gene: TRBV28; d_gene: .; CDR3nt: TGTGCCAGCAGTTTAGGTTGGGTGGACAGACAGAGTCAGCCCCAGCATTTT; CDR3aa: CASSLGWVDRQSQPQHF